This T cell receptor (beta chain) derives from a study of OX40 agonist ivuxolimab in advanced cancers. Some background on the complete study: Ivuxolimab, which targeted the costimulatory receptor OX40 (CD134), was an agonistic, fully human IgG2 monoclonal antibody. Intravenous ivuxolimab was administered to patients every 2 weeks at six dose levels: 0.01, 0.1, 0.3, 1.5, 3 and 10 mg/kg. Among the approximately 54 dose-escalation patients, 19 had hepatocellular carcinoma, 15 or so melanoma, 9 renal cell carcinoma and 9 head and neck cancer. The dose-escalation cohort was roughly 83% male with a mean age of approximately 60 years, ranging from roughly 20 to 85. Prior anti-PD-1, anti-PD-L1 or anti-CTLA-4 therapy was permitted, and checkpoint inhibitors had been received by 40% to 50% of dose-escalation patients. Three dose-escalation patients achieved partial responses, one with hepatocellular carcinoma and two with cutaneous melanoma. The purpose of peripheral TCRbeta sequencing was to test whether ivuxolimab changed TCR sequence diversity and led to clonal T-cell expansion. The paper covers the monotherapy dose-escalation part of the phase I ivuxolimab trial, which included N ≈ 52 patients.

Patients with a history of autoimmune disease or receiving systemic immunosuppression were excluded from the trial. Peripheral blood for TCR sequencing was collected from all dose cohorts at baseline, on cycle 4 day 1, and on cycle 7 day 1. Samples came from an open-label, multicenter, first-in-human phase I dose-escalation trial of ivuxolimab. The trial enrolled adults with locally advanced or metastatic head and neck squamous cell, hepatocellular, melanoma or renal cell carcinoma. Before TCR sequencing, CD4+ and CD8+ T cells were separately sorted from peripheral blood. For sequencing of the TCRbeta CDR3 region, genomic DNA was extracted from the sorted cells. TCRbeta CDR3 regions were sequenced using the immunoSEQ Assay. TCRdb retrieved this table from immuneACCESS and kept in-frame rearrangements only. Not all clones are present; in checked studies, unresolved V genes account for under half, and no reason is known for the remainder. This sample is represented by approximately 160,000 clones; 90% to 95% of them were singletons. The ten biggest clones cover about 0.31% of the sample.

What the research found in general, with its limitations: Clonal expansion of both CD4+ and CD8+ blood T cells was observed from baseline to week 6 at doses 0.1 to 3.0 mg/kg. In the 0.1-3.0 mg/kg groups, partial responders were among the patients with the lowest normalized peripheral clonal expansion, particularly in CD8+ T cells. Which antigens the clonally expanded peripheral T cells were specific for was not determined. On average, CD8+ T cells showed more expanded clones than CD4+ T cells after ivuxolimab. Low levels of normalized T-cell clonal expansion were also seen in some patients who did not respond.

From its cysteine to its phenylalanine, the CDR3 spans 15 amino acids. Only the CDR3 region is kept as DNA, spanning 45 bases read in frame from base 1. The germline V gene sets CDR1 to MNHNS and CDR2 to SASEGT. V is clipped by 2 bases and J by 10 bases, and the sequence between their germline boundaries is 18 bases long. Worth noting for this clone: Its antigen is not yet known. No much larger clone is present one base from it, and per-base qualities are unavailable.

Recombination linked TRBV6-1 to TRBJ2-1; possibly the D gene is TRBD2, per 5 matching bases. The sequence came from an adult with an advanced solid tumor such as melanoma, head and neck, liver or kidney cancer. The sequenced sample was CD4+ or CD8+ T cells sorted from blood, obtained in a trial of the OX40 agonist ivuxolimab. The CDR3 reads CASSERPWGTGEQFF. Here is the DNA: TGTGCCAGCAGTGAACGGCCCTGGGGAACGGGGGAGCAGTTCTTC.